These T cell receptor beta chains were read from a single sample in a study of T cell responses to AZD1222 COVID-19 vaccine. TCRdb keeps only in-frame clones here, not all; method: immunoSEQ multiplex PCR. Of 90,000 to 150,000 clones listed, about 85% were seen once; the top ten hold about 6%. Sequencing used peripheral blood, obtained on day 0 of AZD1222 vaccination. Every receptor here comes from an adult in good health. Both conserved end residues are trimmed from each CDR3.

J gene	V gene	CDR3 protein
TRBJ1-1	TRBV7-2	ASSPSKGLTEAF
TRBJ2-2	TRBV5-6	ASRTLVAASGTGELF
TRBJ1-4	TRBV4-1	ASSQGPVVGATNEKLF
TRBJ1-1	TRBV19	ASSKERGTGGKTEAF
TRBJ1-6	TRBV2	ASSEMGTSNSPLH
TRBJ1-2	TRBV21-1	ASSKATSEGYT
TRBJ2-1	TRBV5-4	ASSSEGGRISGAMNEQF
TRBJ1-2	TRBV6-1	ASSEGARGWGYT
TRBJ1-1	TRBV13	ASTTRGGGGTEAF
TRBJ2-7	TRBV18	ASSPPGGAYYEQY
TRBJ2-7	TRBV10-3	AISEIQGVNEQY
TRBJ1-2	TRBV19	ASSISPNNYGYT
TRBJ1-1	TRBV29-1	SVAGGRNTEAF
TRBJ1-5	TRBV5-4	AVPLDREDQPQH
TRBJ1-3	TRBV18	ASSPRQAGSGNTIY
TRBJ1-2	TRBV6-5	ASSYGLAYGYT
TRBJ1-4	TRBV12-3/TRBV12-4	ASSGQSEKLF
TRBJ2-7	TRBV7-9	ASEGLSYEQY
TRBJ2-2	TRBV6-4	ASGDTDTGELF
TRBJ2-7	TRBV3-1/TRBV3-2	ASSLPGQHHEQY
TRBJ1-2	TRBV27	ASSSRSRDIYT
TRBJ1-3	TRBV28	ASSPPRISGNTIY
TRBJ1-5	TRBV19	ASSIARLRNQPQH
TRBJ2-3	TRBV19	ASSMGGGGFPDTQY
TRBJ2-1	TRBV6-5	ASRIAGGSDEQF
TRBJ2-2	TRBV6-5	ASTKGGELF
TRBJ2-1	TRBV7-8	ASSLGGERYNEQF
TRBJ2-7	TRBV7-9	ASSPPTGSYEQY
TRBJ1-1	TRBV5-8	ASSLRPNTEAF
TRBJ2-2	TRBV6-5	AISPRQGNTGELF
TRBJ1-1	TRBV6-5	ASSPNPGGVTF
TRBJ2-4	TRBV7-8	ASSLGLVTGENIQY
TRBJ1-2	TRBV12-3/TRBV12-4	ASSFRRGYGYT
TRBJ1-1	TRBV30	AWSVRVNTEAF
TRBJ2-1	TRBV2	ASRLAGDEQF
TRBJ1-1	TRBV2	ASSEQGAMEAF
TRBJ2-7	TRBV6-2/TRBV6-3	ASSYGTGVITYEQY
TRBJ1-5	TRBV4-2	ASSQEAERGAFNQPQH
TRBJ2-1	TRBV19	ASSIRSGSEQF
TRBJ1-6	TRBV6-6	ASSYGPSSYNSPLH
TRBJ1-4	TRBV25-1	ASSTDRAPLYEKLF
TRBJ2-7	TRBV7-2	ASSTVSGDSYEQY
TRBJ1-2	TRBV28	ASSFGVGYT
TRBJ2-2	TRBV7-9	ASSLVNSRDTGELF
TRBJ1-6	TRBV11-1	ATAQGWDSPLH
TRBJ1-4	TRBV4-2	ASSQGGATNEKLF
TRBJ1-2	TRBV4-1	ASSQESRTLPSGYT
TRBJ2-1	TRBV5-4	ASSFGLNSSAGTF
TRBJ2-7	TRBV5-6	ASSLTRTSYEQY
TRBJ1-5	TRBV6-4	ASSDSGDNQPQH
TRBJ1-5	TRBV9	ASGGRGNQPQH
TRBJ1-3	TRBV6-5	ASIGGVGNTIY
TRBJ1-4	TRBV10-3	AISGGQRNEKLF
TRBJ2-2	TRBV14	ASSRKGDPGELF